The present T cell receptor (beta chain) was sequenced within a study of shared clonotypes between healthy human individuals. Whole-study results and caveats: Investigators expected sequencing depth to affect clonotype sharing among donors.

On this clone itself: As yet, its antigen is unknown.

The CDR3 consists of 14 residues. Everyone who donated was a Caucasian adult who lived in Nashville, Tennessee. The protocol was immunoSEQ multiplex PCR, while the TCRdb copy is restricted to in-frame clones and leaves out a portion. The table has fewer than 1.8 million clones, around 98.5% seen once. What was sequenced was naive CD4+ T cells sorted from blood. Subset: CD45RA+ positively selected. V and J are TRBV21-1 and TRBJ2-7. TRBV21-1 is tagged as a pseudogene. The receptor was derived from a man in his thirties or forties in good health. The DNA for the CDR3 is TGTGCCAGCAGCCCACGCGTGGACCGTTACGAGCAGTACTTC. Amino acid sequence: CASSPRVDRYEQYF.